The present TCR beta chain was sequenced within a study of STAT3 mutations in large granular lymphocyte leukemia. Study-level points and caveats: In T-cell large granular lymphocyte leukemia, about half of patients showed multiple immunodominant subclonotypes.

CDR3 length: 15 residues. With 6 bases removed from V and 0 bases from J, the gap between germline ends came to 16 bases. Germline V gives CDR1 SQVTM, CDR2 ANQGSEA. As concerns this clone: Its target is not known.

The assay was immunoSEQ multiplex PCR, and TCRdb's table has in-frame clones only and misses some. This sample has roughly 6,600 clones, with roughly 57% found just once. This chain joins TRBV29-1 and TRBJ2-3; D might be TRBD1 (6 bases). The specimen was peripheral blood mononuclear cells. This TCR came from a boy between 10 and 17 years old with T-cell large granular lymphocyte leukemia. Some clones in this sample may be carry-over from other donors' samples. The CDR3 loop is CSVLGTPPSTDTQYF. The CDR3 nucleotides read TGCAGCGTCCTCGGGACACCGCCTAGCACAGATACGCAGTATTTT.